This TCR beta chain was retrieved from a study of shared clonotypes between healthy human individuals. Points from the study as a whole: Generation probability values for non-shared clonotypes were lower than those for clonotypes shared by all four donors.

The method was immunoSEQ multiplex PCR; TCRdb's version includes in-frame clones alone and lacks a portion of them. The sample includes 2 million to 2.5 million clones, about 94% seen only once; the top ten take around 0.13%. Germline V gives CDR1 MNHEY, CDR2 SVGAGI. V lost 3 bases and J 4 bases, leaving 10 bases between the germline ends. The CDR3 covers 14 residues. Concerning this clone: Its antigen remains unknown.

Healthy HIV-negative adults with no recent acute infections or vaccinations were recruited as donors. Sequenced input: naive CD4+ T cells sorted from blood. Subset reported: CD45RA+ positively selected. The rearrangement uses TRBV6-5 and TRBJ1-3; possibly TRBD1 for D (6 bases). This TCR derives from a man younger than 30 in good health. The CDR3 is CASSYLTGGNTIYF. Here the CDR3 DNA reads TGTGCCAGCAGTTATCTAACAGGGGGAAACACCATATATTTT.